This T cell receptor beta chain was identified in a study of T cells in Graves' hyperthyroidism and ophthalmopathy. A note on this clonotype: Its target is not known.

Based on clinical symptoms, serum thyroxine and TRAb, thyroid ultrasound and orbital computed tomography, diagnoses were reached. It was 8 to 10 ml of fresh peripheral blood that supplied the PBMCs. The source material, RNA transcripts, was used to amplify TCR beta CDR3 regions. The HTBI set primed first-round TCR CDR3 RT-PCR. Using its own MiXCR run on the multiplex PCR reads, TCRdb lists one record per CDR3 protein. In the table there are over 400,000 distinct CDR3 sequences, about 14% of which are singletons. Study-wide points: Ophthalmopathy prediction by the model preceded onset by a median approximately six months.

V was shortened by 6 bases and J by 2 bases, with 10 bases between the two germline ends. The CDR3 runs to 13 residues. Germline values: CDR1 MRHNA, CDR2 SNTAGT. The receptor comes from a man in his late teens or twenties with Graves' ophthalmopathy. Sequenced material: blood. The chain has TRBV6-4 and TRBJ1-1; D unclear. The CDR3 region is CASRIDPNTEAFF. CDR3 coding DNA: TGTGCCAGCAGGATAGACCCAAACACTGAAGCTTTCTTT.